The 27 T cell receptor beta chains below were found in one sample sequenced in a study of T cells in Graves' hyperthyroidism and ophthalmopathy. TCR beta CDR3 region amplification was performed from RNA transcripts. The TCR CDR3 first-round RT-PCR relied on the HTBI primer set. TCRdb re-analysed the multiplex PCR reads in MiXCR, keeping a single row per CDR3 protein. Among hundreds of thousands of distinct CDR3 sequences, roughly 14% were seen once, and the ten largest hold roughly 6.2%. Sequences were obtained from blood. The receptors originated from a woman aged 25 to 39 with Graves' hyperthyroidism that later progressed to Graves' ophthalmopathy.

This clonotype was detected only a few times. The chain carries TRBV20-1 and TRBJ1-5; D is possibly TRBD1 (5 bases). V gave up 2 bases and J gave up 5 bases, with 10 bases separating them. Germline V gene data show CDR1 as DFQATT and CDR2 as SNEGSKA (reference sequence). The CDR3 is 13 amino acids. The CDR3 loop reads CSARPGGDQPQHF. The CDR3 DNA sequence: TGCAGTGCTAGACCTGGGGGGGATCAGCCCCAGCATTTT.

This clonotype occurred many times. This chain uses TRBV27 with TRBJ1-1, with a possible D match to TRBD1 (5 bases). CDR3 size: 13 residues. The V gene lost 5 bases and the J gene lost 5 bases, with 12 bases spanning the gap. The germline V gene encodes CDR1 MNHEY and CDR2 SMNVEV (reference sequence). The chain's CDR3 is CASSLTTETEAFF. CDR3 in DNA: TGTGCCAGCAGTCTTACGACAGAAACTGAAGCTTTCTTT.

Ten or more counts support this clonotype. The chain employs TRBV12-3 or TRBV12-4 and TRBJ2-5, with 12 bases identical to TRBD2. The CDR3 covers 18 residues. Trimming took 2 bases from V and 1 from J; bases not matched to a gene: 8. CDR3: CASSLRSSGRGSQETQYF. The CDR3 DNA reads TGTGCCAGCAGTTTAAGGTCTAGCGGGAGGGGGAGCCAAGAGACCCAGTACTTC.

This clonotype was recorded at least ten times. The gene calls are TRBV12-3 or TRBV12-4 and TRBJ1-5; unclear D gene. V was clipped by 6 bases and J by 2 bases, with 11 bases between them. The CDR3 is made up of 14 amino acids. The CDR3 protein is CASSLQDGNQPQHF. The CDR3 DNA reads as TGTGCCAGCAGCTTACAAGACGGCAATCAGCCCCAGCATTTT.

This clonotype has ten or more counts. The J gene is TRBJ2-1, the V gene TRBV11-2; 9 bases are shared with TRBD2. In germline, CDR1 is SGHAT, CDR2 FQNNGV. The CDR3 loop spans 17 amino acids. V lost 2 bases to trimming and J lost 5 bases; unmatched junction nucleotides: 10. The chain's CDR3 is CASSLLFSGSRDNEQFF. In DNA, the CDR3 is TGTGCCAGCAGCTTATTGTTTAGCGGGAGTAGGGACAATGAGCAGTTCTTC. Using reference TRBV11-2 and TRBJ2-1 for the parts outside the CDR3, the full variable domain is EAGVAQSPRYKIIEKRQSVAFWCNPISGHATLYWYQQILGQGPKLLIQFQNNGVVDDSQLPKDRFSAERLKGVDSTLKIQPAKLEDSAVYLCASSLLFSGSRDNEQFFGPGTRLTVL.

This clonotype was seen at least ten times. V usage is TRBV19 and J usage is TRBJ2-7, with no clear D. This CDR3 has 14 amino acids. Trimming left V 3 bases short and J 0 bases short, with 9 bases between. Per germline, CDR1 LNHDA and CDR2 SQIVND (reference sequence). CDR3 in amino acids: CASSIQDASYEQYF. The CDR3 region has the DNA TGTGCCAGTAGTATCCAGGACGCCTCCTACGAGCAGTACTTC. Full variable domain (outside the CDR3, taken from reference TRBV19 and TRBJ2-7): DGGITQSPKYLFRKEGQNVTLSCEQNLNHDAMYWYRQDPGQGLRLIYYSQIVNDFQKGDIAEGYSVSREKKESFPLTVTSAQKNPTAFYLCASSIQDASYEQYFGPGTRLTVT.

This clonotype was seen ten or more times. The CDR3 region is CAWSVPGNEKLFF. The CDR3 region has the DNA TGTGCCTGGAGTGTACCTGGGAATGAAAAACTGTTTTTT. V is TRBV30 and J is TRBJ1-4; unclear D gene. Trimming pared 0 bases from V and 5 bases from J, leaving 7 bases between. Germline CDR1 and CDR2: GTSNPN and SVGIG (reference sequence). The CDR3 totals 13 residues.

The chain links TRBV19 to TRBJ2-1; perhaps TRBD2 as D (6 bases). Germline V gene lookup returns CDR1 LNHDA and CDR2 SQIVND (reference sequence). Trimming cost V 4 bases and J 3 bases, with 19 bases left between them. CDR3 size: 17 residues. The CDR3 loop is CASSTQGTSSFYNEQFF. CDR3 nucleotide sequence: TGTGCCAGTAGTACTCAGGGTACTAGCTCCTTCTACAATGAGCAGTTCTTC.

This rearrangement joins TRBV6-2 or TRBV6-3 to TRBJ2-7; a weak D match, TRBD2 (6 bases). V was clipped by 0 bases and J by 3 bases, with 9 bases between them. Germline V gene lookup returns CDR1 MNHEY and CDR2 SVGEGT. This CDR3 is built from 14 residues. Here the CDR3 reads CASSYSRRDYEQYF. The CDR3 DNA is TGTGCCAGCAGTTACTCAAGGAGGGACTACGAGCAGTACTTC.

This clonotype has a handful of counts. Germline and junction disagree at one end, which may indicate a read error. V is TRBV6-2 or TRBV6-3 and J is TRBJ2-7; D not certain. This CDR3 region has 11 residues. CDR1 and CDR2 from the germline V gene are MNHEY and SVGEGT. The CDR3 coding sequence is TGTGCCACCAGTAATTCCTACGAGCAGTACTTC. Translating it yields CATSNSYEQYF.

The chain links TRBV5-6 to TRBJ1-3, with D hard to call. CDR3 size: 14 residues. Per the germline V gene, CDR1 is SGHDT and CDR2 is YYEEEE. V was shortened by 4 bases and J by 0 bases, with 8 bases between the two germline ends. Here the CDR3 DNA reads TGTGCCAGCAGCACCCGGCTCTCTGGAAACACCATATATTTT. This codes for CASSTRLSGNTIYF.

Many counts were recorded for this clonotype. This chain uses TRBV20-1 with TRBJ1-5; 12 bases fit TRBD1. Germline assignment: CDR1 DFQATT and CDR2 SNEGSKA (reference sequence). The CDR3 is 18 amino acids. With V trimmed by 5 bases and J by 2 bases, 13 bases remained unmatched. The CDR3 coding sequence is TGCAGTGCTCCTCGATCGGGACAGGGGGCGATCGGCAATCAGCCCCAGCATTTT. The encoded protein is CSAPRSGQGAIGNQPQHF.

This clonotype showed up many times. The rearrangement links TRBV7-8 to TRBJ2-5; 10 bases line up with TRBD2. The CDR3 contains 16 residues. CDR1 is SGHVS, CDR2 FQNEAQ, per germline. The junction had 8 bases not matched to a gene; V was cut back by 2 bases and J by 5 bases. The CDR3 nucleotides are TGTGCCAGCAGCTTACATAGCGGGAGGATCGGTGAGACCCAGTACTTC. It codes for CASSLHSGRIGETQYF. The whole variable domain, remainder taken from reference TRBV7-8 and TRBJ2-5, is GAGVSQSPRYKVAKRGQDVALRCDPISGHVSLFWYQQALGQGPEFLTYFQNEAQLDKSGLPSDRFFAERPEGSVSTLKIQRTQQEDSAVYLCASSLHSGRIGETQYFGPGTRLLVL.

This rearrangement joins TRBV27 to TRBJ2-1; TRBD2 aligns across 8 bases. Trimming removed 5 bases from V and 0 bases from J; junction bases left unmatched: 6. Germline CDR1 and CDR2: MNHEY and SMNVEV (reference sequence). The CDR3 runs 16 residues. CDR3 coding DNA: TGTGCCAGCAGTAATAAGCGGGGGAGCTCCTACAATGAGCAGTTCTTC. This gives the protein CASSNKRGSSYNEQFF.

This clonotype showed up many times. A single base separates this from a much larger clone, so it may be a read error. The chain couples TRBV2 to TRBJ2-3, with no clear D. Germline V gives CDR1 SNHLY, CDR2 FYNNEI. The V gene lost 7 bases and the J gene lost 8 bases, with 13 bases spanning the gap. The length of the CDR3 is 12 residues. CDR3 region: CASTRIKGTQYF. The CDR3 DNA reads TGTGCCAGCACCCGGATCAAGGGTACGCAGTATTTT.

Turning to this clonotype: A much larger clone is a single base away; this may be a read error. This chain links TRBV7-9 with TRBJ1-1; TRBD1 matches at 8 bases. Germline V gene lookup returns CDR1 SEHNR and CDR2 FQNEAQ (reference sequence). The CDR3 covers 17 residues. The CDR3 loop is CASSLPSGQGSDTESFF. The CDR3 DNA is TGTGCCAGCAGCTTACCGTCTGGACAGGGTTCCGACACTGAATCTTTCTTT.

This clonotype was counted many times. CDR3 bases: TGTGCCAGCAGCTTAGTAGCAGGGCCCCAATCTGAAGCTTTCTTT. This translates into CASSLVAGPQSEAFF. This rearrangement joins TRBV7-2 to TRBJ1-1; D perhaps matches TRBD1 (5 bases). Trimming left V 1 base short and J 6 bases short, with 15 bases between. Germline V gives CDR1 SGHTA, CDR2 FQGNSA. CDR3 length: 15 residues.

This clonotype came up many times. The V call is TRBV6-6, the J call TRBJ2-2; 8 bases are shared with TRBD2. This CDR3 contains 17 residues. Germline CDR1 reads MNHNY; CDR2 reads SVGAGI (reference sequence). Losses at the gene ends were 2 bases for V and 4 bases for J; bases not matched to a gene: 9. Written as DNA, the CDR3 is TGTGCCAGCAGTTACCCGGCCCCGGGAGGGGGCACCGGGGAGCTGTTTTTT. Encoded protein: CASSYPAPGGGTGELFF.

This clonotype has only a few counts. V and J are TRBV19 and TRBJ2-1, with D possibly being TRBD1 (6 bases). The CDR3 is made up of 14 amino acids. Germline V gene lookup returns CDR1 LNHDA and CDR2 SQIVND (reference sequence). V was cut by 4 bases and J by 10 bases, with 17 bases left in between. CDR3 amino acids: CASSTSDRGREQFF. DNA of the CDR3: TGTGCCAGTAGTACGTCGGACAGAGGCCGGGAGCAGTTCTTC.

This clonotype was counted at least ten times. CDR3 amino acids: CASSARFSGNQPQHF. CDR3 DNA sequence: TGTGCCAGCAGCGCCCGATTTAGCGGCAATCAGCCCCAGCATTTT. The genes are TRBV3-1 and TRBJ1-5; D is unresolved. Trimming left V 5 bases short and J 2 bases short, with 13 bases between. Germline lookup yields CDR1 LGHDT and CDR2 YNNKEL (reference sequence). The CDR3 is made up of 15 amino acids.

This clonotype was observed at least ten times. V and J are TRBV7-9 and TRBJ2-1, with 14 bases fitting TRBD2. The germline gives CDR1 SEHNR, CDR2 FQNEAQ (reference sequence). The J segment lost 8 bases and the V segment lost 5 bases, leaving 5 bases of the junction unmatched. The CDR3 length is 15 residues. CDR3 sequence: CASSTGTSGSDEQFF. CDR3 bases: TGTGCCAGCAGCACCGGGACTAGCGGGAGCGATGAGCAGTTCTTC.

This clonotype was counted at least ten times. The CDR3 loop reads CASSPWTQRSGANVLTF. In DNA form, the CDR3 reads TGTGCCAGCAGCCCCTGGACGCAGCGCTCTGGGGCCAACGTCCTGACTTTC. The V gene is TRBV3-1, the J gene TRBJ2-6; D is unresolved. The CDR3 extends over 17 amino acids. V lost 4 bases and J 0 bases, leaving 13 bases between the germline ends. The germline V gene has CDR1 LGHDT and CDR2 YNNKEL (reference sequence). Full variable domain (remainder filled in from reference TRBV3-1 and TRBJ2-6): DTAVSQTPKYLVTQMGNDKSIKCEQNLGHDTMYWYKQDSKKFLKIMFSYNNKELIINETVPNRFSPKSPDKAHLNLHINSLELGDSAVYFCASSPWTQRSGANVLTFGAGSRLTVL.

In this sample, this clonotype turned up many times. V gene TRBV24-1 combines with J gene TRBJ2-2, with 7 bases aligning to TRBD1. V trimming: 5 bases; J trimming: 4 bases; junction bases outside the gene matches: 3. The CDR3 is 14 residues long. Germline-derived CDR1 and CDR2 are KGHDR and SFDVKD. The CDR3 nucleotides are TGTGCCACCAGTGTGGGACAGATCACCGGGGAGCTGTTTTTT. As protein: CATSVGQITGELFF.

This clonotype came up many times. This chain joins TRBV11-2 and TRBJ1-5; D possibly corresponds to TRBD1 (6 bases). CDR1 and CDR2 from the germline V gene are SGHAT and FQNNGV. V was shortened by 5 bases and J by 6 bases, with 17 bases between the two germline ends. The CDR3 loop spans 15 amino acids. The CDR3: CASSQEGGGGQPQHF. CDR3 bases: TGTGCCAGCAGCCAGGAGGGGGGTGGTGGTCAGCCCCAGCATTTT. The full variable domain, with the rest looked up from reference TRBV11-2 and TRBJ1-5, is EAGVAQSPRYKIIEKRQSVAFWCNPISGHATLYWYQQILGQGPKLLIQFQNNGVVDDSQLPKDRFSAERLKGVDSTLKIQPAKLEDSAVYLCASSQEGGGGQPQHFGDGTRLSIL.

The chain employs TRBV18 and TRBJ2-5, with D tentatively TRBD1 (5 bases). V shed 2 bases and J shed 4 bases, with 11 bases lying between them. Germline lookup yields CDR1 KGHSH and CDR2 LQKENI. CDR3 length: 14 amino acids. CDR3 sequence reads: CASSPSRVTETQYF. The CDR3 DNA is TGTGCCAGCTCACCAAGCAGGGTAACAGAGACCCAGTACTTC.

This clonotype occurred many times. The chain has TRBV12-3 or TRBV12-4 and TRBJ1-5; no firm D call. V was cut by 1 base and J by 4 bases, with 14 bases left in between. The length of the CDR3 is 16 residues. CDR3 residues: CASSLGRGGVNQPQHF. The DNA for the CDR3 is TGTGCCAGCAGTTTAGGTCGAGGAGGAGTAAATCAGCCCCAGCATTTT.

This chain joins TRBV19 and TRBJ1-5; 8 bases align to TRBD1. The V gene's germline CDR1 is LNHDA and CDR2 SQIVND (reference sequence). The length of the CDR3 is 15 residues. The V segment lost 5 bases and the J segment 0 bases; nucleotides outside the gene matches: 3. For the CDR3, the DNA is TGTGCCAGTAGTTACAGGGGGACTAGCAATCAGCCCCAGCATTTT. Encoded protein: CASSYRGTSNQPQHF.